The T cell receptor (beta chain) described here comes from a study of cytomegalovirus exposure and HLA in healthy donors. Study results and limitations: Both high specificity and high sensitivity reportedly marked the classifier's diagnosis of cytomegalovirus status. According to the study, some 160 TCR beta chains were cytomegalovirus-associated.

CDR3 size: 15 residues. V was shortened by 0 bases and J by 0 bases, with 6 bases between the two germline ends. Germline CDR1 reads MNHEY; CDR2 reads SVGAGI. As regards this clone: Its antigen is currently unknown.

This table comes from immunoSEQ multiplex PCR, and its TCRdb copy is limited to in-frame clones, with some not included. The sample lists 280,000 or so clones, 88% seen once, with 0.92% in the top ten. The clonotype comes from a woman younger than 30 in good health and CMV-seronegative. The V gene is TRBV6-5, the J gene TRBJ1-5; possibly TRBD1 for D (5 bases). Specimen: PBMCs. CDR3 DNA sequence: TGTGCCAGCAGTTACTCAGGGGATAGCAATCAGCCCCAGCATTTT. It specifies CASSYSGDSNQPQHF.